Listed below are T cell receptor beta chains from one sample, sequenced in a study of T cells after yellow fever vaccination. MiXCR was run by TCRdb on the 5' RACE reads, yielding one entry per CDR3 protein. The sample includes fewer than 350,000 distinct CDR3 sequences, approximately 4% seen only once; the top ten take roughly 19%. The sequencing here drew on PBMCs, taken 15 days after the yellow fever booster vaccination. These receptors all come from a man between 18 and 35 years old who received the YFV17D yellow fever vaccine. Both conserved end residues are part of each CDR3. D genes are given only for firm matches. Size is omitted from some rows. Given values are once, few, many or a class for expanded clones.

V gene,J gene,D gene,clone size,CDR3 protein,CDR3 DNA
TRBV24-1,TRBJ2-1,NA,NA,CATSDLLGGDDNEQFF,TGTGCCACCAGTGATTTGTTAGGGGGGGACGACAATGAGCAGTTCTTC
TRBV3-1,TRBJ2-5,NA,NA,CASSQVGLKATQYF,TGTGCCAGCAGCCAAGTGGGACTCAAAGCGACCCAGTACTTC
TRBV27,TRBJ2-7,TRBD2,many,CASSLSGGLYEQYF,TGTGCCAGCAGTTTGTCCGGGGGGTTATACGAGCAGTACTTC
TRBV28,TRBJ1-6,NA,few,CASSLMGNSPLHF,TGTGCCAGCAGTTTAATGGGTAATTCACCCCTCCACTTT
TRBV11-2,TRBJ1-1,NA,few,CASSSGTRNTEAFF,TGTGCCAGCAGCTCGGGGACGAGGAACACTGAAGCTTTCTTT
TRBV6-5,TRBJ2-3,NA,NA,CASSYSGQGNLAQYF,TGTGCCAGCAGTTACTCGGGGCAGGGTAATCTAGCGCAGTATTTT
TRBV7-2,TRBJ2-4,TRBD2,many,CASSSGVGNIQYF,TGTGCCAGCAGCAGCGGGGTCGGAAACATTCAGTACTTC
TRBV7-8,TRBJ1-6,NA,many,CASSQDSSYNSPLHF,TGTGCCAGCAGCCAGGATAGCTCCTATAATTCACCCCTCCACTTT
TRBV12-3/TRBV12-4,TRBJ1-6,NA,many,CASQDSGRSPLHF,TGTGCCAGTCAGGACAGCGGACGCTCACCCCTCCACTTT
TRBV18,TRBJ2-2,TRBD1,few,CASSGTVTNTGELFF,TGTGCCAGCTCAGGGACAGTCACGAACACCGGGGAGCTGTTTTTT
TRBV7-6,TRBJ2-3,TRBD2,NA,CASSRLAGDLTDTQYF,TGTGCCAGCAGCCGACTAGCGGGGGATCTCACAGATACGCAGTATTTT
TRBV6-5,TRBJ1-4,TRBD1,NA,CASSPGTGFLGEKLFF,TGTGCCAGCAGTCCCGGGACAGGCTTCCTGGGGGAAAAACTGTTTTTT
TRBV6-5,TRBJ2-2,TRBD1,NA,CASSYHRGPNTGELFF,TGTGCCAGCAGTTACCACAGGGGACCGAACACCGGGGAGCTGTTTTTT
TRBV18,TRBJ2-1,TRBD1,many,CASSFTGVDGEQFF,TGTGCCAGCTCGTTCACAGGGGTGGATGGTGAGCAGTTCTTC
TRBV18,TRBJ2-1,NA,NA,CASSPPKGGYNEQFF,TGTGCCAGCTCACCACCCAAGGGGGGCTACAATGAGCAGTTCTTC
TRBV23-1,TRBJ1-5,NA,few,CASSQSPPGQSSNQPQHF,TGCGCCAGCAGTCAATCGCCCCCCGGACAGTCAAGCAATCAGCCCCAGCATTTT
TRBV29-1,TRBJ1-2,NA,many,CSVELGAGYGYTF,TGCAGCGTTGAGTTGGGGGCGGGCTATGGCTACACCTTC
TRBV5-1,TRBJ2-5,NA,many,CASSLRGEETQYF,TGCGCCAGCAGCTTGAGAGGGGAAGAGACCCAGTACTTC
TRBV6-6,TRBJ2-3,NA,NA,CASSQLYNTDTQYF,TGTGCCAGCAGTCAGCTTTACAACACAGATACGCAGTATTTT
TRBV6-6,TRBJ2-1,NA,NA,CASQDRRHNEQFF,TGTGCCAGCCAAGACAGGAGACACAATGAGCAGTTCTTC
TRBV4-1,TRBJ2-4,TRBD2,NA,CASSQGGGKDIQYF,TGCGCCAGCAGCCAGGGGGGGGGTAAGGACATTCAGTACTTC
TRBV6-2/TRBV6-3,TRBJ1-1,NA,many,CASKDDSYTEAFF,TGTGCCAGCAAAGATGACAGCTACACTGAAGCTTTCTTT
TRBV20-1,TRBJ2-5,TRBD1,many,CSARDPIGTGGVKTQHF,TGCAGTGCTAGAGATCCCATCGGGACAGGGGGGGTTAAGACCCAGCACTTC
TRBV12-3/TRBV12-4,TRBJ1-5,TRBD1,few,CASSLGDRDQPQHF,TGTGCCAGCAGTTTAGGGGACAGGGACCAGCCCCAGCATTTT
TRBV20-1,TRBJ2-7,TRBD2,few,CSARATSGGPSSYEQYF,TGCAGTGCTAGAGCCACTAGCGGGGGCCCAAGCTCCTACGAGCAGTACTTC
TRBV28,TRBJ2-6,NA,NA,CASQRWGAGANVLTF,TGTGCCTCCCAAAGGTGGGGGGCTGGGGCCAACGTCCTGACTTTC
TRBV19,TRBJ1-2,TRBD1,NA,CASRNAGGSNYGYTF,TGTGCCAGTAGGAACGCAGGGGGCTCCAACTATGGCTACACCTTC
TRBV29-1,TRBJ2-7,NA,many,CSVVVPPYEQYF,TGCAGCGTTGTTGTGCCCCCCTACGAGCAGTACTTC